This TCR beta chain was recovered during a study of T cell responses to AZD1222 COVID-19 vaccine. Overall study findings and caveats: The number of AZD1222 recipients seropositive at baseline was only five or six. With two AZD1222 doses given, Spike-specific TCR breadth and depth both rose. White British donors predominated, females outnumbered males, and clonal diversity was possibly underestimated.

The CDR3 covers 16 residues. V was cut by 1 base and J by 0 bases, with 9 bases left in between. Germline V gives CDR1 LGHNA, CDR2 YNFKEQ. Details on this clone: Its antigen remains unknown.

TCRdb's table, derived via immunoSEQ multiplex PCR, lists solely in-frame clones and lacks some. The data show around 140,000 clones, 89% seen once. The sequencing used peripheral blood, collected on day 0 of AZD1222 vaccination. The chain uses TRBV4-2 and TRBJ1-4; D is ambiguous. The origin of this receptor is an adult in good health. The CDR3 sequence is CASSQAAFATNEKLFF. For the CDR3, the DNA is TGTGCCAGCAGCCAAGCCGCGTTTGCAACTAATGAAAAACTGTTTTTT.